Presented here are 6 T cell receptor beta chains from one specimen sequenced in a study of spatial heterogeneity in lung cancer. Time point meaning: blood at routine non-recurrence follow-up after resection. TCRdb redid the calling of the 5' RACE reads with MiXCR, one entry per CDR3 protein. Of approximately 70,000 distinct CDR3 sequences in the sample, 8% to 10% were seen once. Sequences were derived from PBMCs, sampled at follow-up. These receptors were taken from a female donor with early-stage non-small cell lung cancer.

This clonotype was seen many times. The gene calls are TRBV2 and TRBJ2-4; a possible D gene is TRBD1 (7 bases). Looked up from germline, CDR1 is SNHLY and CDR2 is FYNNEI. This CDR3 is 13 amino acids long. The V end was cut by 6 bases, the J end by 8 bases, with 14 bases between. The CDR3 here is CASRRRGADIQYF. CDR3 nucleotide sequence: TGTGCCAGCAGGCGCAGGGGGGCTGACATTCAGTACTTC. The full variable domain, completed using reference TRBV2 and TRBJ2-4, is EPEVTQTPSHQVTQMGQEVILRCVPISNHLYFYWYRQILGQKVEFLVSFYNNEISEKSEIFDDQFSVERPDGSNFTLKIRSTKLEDSAMYFCASRRRGADIQYFGAGTRLSVL.

This clonotype appeared many times. Here the CDR3 reads CASSGVSDTQYF. CDR3 bases: TGTGCCAGCAGTGGTGTATCAGATACGCAGTATTTT. The chain employs TRBV28 and TRBJ2-3; D ambiguous. CDR1 and CDR2 from the germline V gene are MDHEN and SYDVKM. The length of the CDR3 is 12 residues. V lost 5 bases and J lost 4, with 7 bases in between.

The genes are TRBV29-1 and TRBJ1-1, with D perhaps TRBD1 (5 bases). This CDR3 spans 12 amino acids. V lost 7 bases to trimming and J lost 5 bases, with 14 bases between them. Germline V gene sequence: CDR1 SQVTM, CDR2 ANQGSEA. CDR3 coding DNA: TGCAGCGGCCGGGGACCGCAAACTGAAGCTTTCTTT. Amino acid sequence: CSGRGPQTEAFF.

The chain combines TRBV7-2 with TRBJ2-2, with TRBD2 matching over 9 bases. Germline loops: CDR1 SGHTA, CDR2 FQGNSA. The CDR3 length is 16 residues. The J segment lost 2 bases and the V segment lost 3 bases, leaving 4 bases of the junction unmatched. The CDR3 DNA sequence: TGTGCCAGCAGCTTCCGGACTAGCGTCAACACCGGGGAGCTGTTTTTT. As protein: CASSFRTSVNTGELFF.

In this sample, this clonotype turned up a few times. The chain joins TRBV14 to TRBJ2-2; TRBD2 agrees at 7 bases. Per germline, CDR1 SGHDN and CDR2 FVKESK. CDR3 size: 15 residues. J gave up 6 bases and V 4 bases, and 8 bases lay outside the gene matches. This chain's CDR3 is CASSLHAGEAGELFF. In nucleotides, the CDR3 is TGTGCCAGCAGCCTACACGCGGGAGAGGCCGGGGAGCTGTTTTTT.

This clonotype was observed a handful of times. V usage is TRBV20-1 and J usage is TRBJ2-7; TRBD2 might be the D (5 bases). V lost 7 bases and J 2 bases, leaving 9 bases between the germline ends. CDR3 length equals 11 residues. Germline values: CDR1 DFQATT, CDR2 SNEGSKA (reference sequence). CDR3 protein: CSGADTYEQYF. The CDR3 nucleotides are TGCAGTGGAGCGGATACCTACGAGCAGTACTTC.